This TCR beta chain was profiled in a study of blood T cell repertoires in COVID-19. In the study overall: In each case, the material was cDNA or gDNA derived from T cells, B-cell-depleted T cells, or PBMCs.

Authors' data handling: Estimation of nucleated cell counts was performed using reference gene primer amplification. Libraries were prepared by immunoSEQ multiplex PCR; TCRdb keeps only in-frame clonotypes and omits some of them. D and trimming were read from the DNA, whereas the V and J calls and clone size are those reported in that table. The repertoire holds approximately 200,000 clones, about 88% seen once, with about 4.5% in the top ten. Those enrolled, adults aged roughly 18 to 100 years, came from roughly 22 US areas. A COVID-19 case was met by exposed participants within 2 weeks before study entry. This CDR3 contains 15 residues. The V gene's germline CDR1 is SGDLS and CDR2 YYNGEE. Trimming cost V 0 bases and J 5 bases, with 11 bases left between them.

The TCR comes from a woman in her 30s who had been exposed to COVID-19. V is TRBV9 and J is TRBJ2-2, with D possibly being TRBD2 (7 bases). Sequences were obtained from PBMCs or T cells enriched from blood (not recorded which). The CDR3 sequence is CASSVGGGPTGELFF. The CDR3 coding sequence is TGTGCCAGCAGCGTAGGCGGGGGCCCGACCGGGGAGCTGTTTTTT.